There are a few counts of the clone carrying this T cell receptor beta chain. Its specificity is not known. CDR3 length: 15 residues. Trimming stripped 4 bases from V and 4 bases from J, with 17 bases between. Germline values: CDR1 LGHDT, CDR2 YNNKEL (reference sequence). The protocol attached unique molecular identifiers to individual cDNA molecules. TCRdb re-called the 5' RACE reads with MiXCR, one entry per CDR3 protein. The profile shows 45,000 to 55,000 distinct CDR3 sequences, 5.5% to 7.5% of them singletons. The sample comes from a study of early T cells in non-severe SARS-CoV-2 infection. Study background: The chains were unpaired, and the sequenced material was bulk RNA from unsorted whole blood.

Whole-study findings and limits: VDJdb matching, biased toward anti-spike CD8 responses, missed private and CD4 specificities.

This clonotype was sampled from an adult who was a healthcare worker with PCR-confirmed SARS-CoV-2 infection or an uninfected control (not recorded which). V is TRBV3-1 and J is TRBJ2-7; D possibly corresponds to TRBD2 (5 bases). Material for sequencing was whole blood. The DNA of the CDR3 is TGTGCCAGCAGCCCCACAAGGCGCCGGGAATACGAGCAGTACTTC. Translation gives CASSPTRRREYEQYF.